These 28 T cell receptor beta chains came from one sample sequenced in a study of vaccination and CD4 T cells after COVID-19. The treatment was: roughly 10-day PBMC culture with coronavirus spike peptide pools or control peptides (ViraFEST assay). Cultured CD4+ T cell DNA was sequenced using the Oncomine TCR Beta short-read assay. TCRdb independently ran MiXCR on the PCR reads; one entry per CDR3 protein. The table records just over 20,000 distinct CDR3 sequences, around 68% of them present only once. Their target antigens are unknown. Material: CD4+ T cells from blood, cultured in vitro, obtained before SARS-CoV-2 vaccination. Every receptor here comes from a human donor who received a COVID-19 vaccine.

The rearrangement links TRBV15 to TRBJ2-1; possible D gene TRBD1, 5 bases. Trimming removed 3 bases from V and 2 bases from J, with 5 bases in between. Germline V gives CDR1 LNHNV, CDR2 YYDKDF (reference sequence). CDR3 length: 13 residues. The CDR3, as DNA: TGTGCCACCAGCAGGGGGCCCTACAATGAGCAGTTCTTC. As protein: CATSRGPYNEQFF.

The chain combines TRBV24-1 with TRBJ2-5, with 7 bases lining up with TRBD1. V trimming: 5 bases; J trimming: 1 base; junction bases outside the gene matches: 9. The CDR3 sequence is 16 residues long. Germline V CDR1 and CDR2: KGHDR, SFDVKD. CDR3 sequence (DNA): TGTGCCACCAGTGTAGGGACAGCCATATCCCAAGAGACCCAGTACTTC. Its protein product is CATSVGTAISQETQYF.

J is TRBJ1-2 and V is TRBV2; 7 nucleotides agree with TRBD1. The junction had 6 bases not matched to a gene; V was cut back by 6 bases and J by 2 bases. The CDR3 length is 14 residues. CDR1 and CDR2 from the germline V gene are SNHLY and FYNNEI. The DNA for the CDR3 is TGTGCCAGCAGACTAATGACAGGGAACTATGGCTACACCTTC. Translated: CASRLMTGNYGYTF.

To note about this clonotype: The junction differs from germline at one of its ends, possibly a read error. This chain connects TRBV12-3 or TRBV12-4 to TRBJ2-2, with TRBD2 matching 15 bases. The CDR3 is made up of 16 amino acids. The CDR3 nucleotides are TGTGCCAGCAGTAGGACTAGCGGGGGGGCCACCGGGGAACTGTTTTTT. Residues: CASSRTSGGATGELFF.

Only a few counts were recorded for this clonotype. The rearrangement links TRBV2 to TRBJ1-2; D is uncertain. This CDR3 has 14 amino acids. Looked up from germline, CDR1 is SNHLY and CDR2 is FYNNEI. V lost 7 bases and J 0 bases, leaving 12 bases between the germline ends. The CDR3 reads CASKTTVANYGYTF. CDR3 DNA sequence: TGTGCCAGCAAAACGACGGTGGCTAACTATGGCTACACCTTC.

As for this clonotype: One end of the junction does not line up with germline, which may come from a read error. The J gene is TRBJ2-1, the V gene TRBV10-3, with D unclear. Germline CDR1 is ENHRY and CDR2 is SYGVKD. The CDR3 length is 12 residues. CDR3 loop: CASSEWVNEQFF. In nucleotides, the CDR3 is TGTGCCAGCAGTGAGTGGGTGAATGAGCAGTTCTTC.

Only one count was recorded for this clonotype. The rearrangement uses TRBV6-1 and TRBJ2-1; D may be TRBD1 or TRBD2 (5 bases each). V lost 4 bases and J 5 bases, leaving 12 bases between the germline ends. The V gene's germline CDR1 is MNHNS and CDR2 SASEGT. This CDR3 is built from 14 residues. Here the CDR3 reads CASSGGTRNNEQFF. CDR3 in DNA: TGTGCCAGCAGTGGGGGGACGAGGAACAATGAGCAGTTCTTC.

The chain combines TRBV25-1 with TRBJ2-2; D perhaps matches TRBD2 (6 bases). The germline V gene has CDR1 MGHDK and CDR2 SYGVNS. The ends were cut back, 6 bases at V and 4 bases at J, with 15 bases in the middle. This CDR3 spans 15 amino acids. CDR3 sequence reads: CASRSGTGGTGELFF. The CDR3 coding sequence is TGTGCCAGCAGATCCGGGACCGGGGGCACCGGGGAGCTGTTTTTT.

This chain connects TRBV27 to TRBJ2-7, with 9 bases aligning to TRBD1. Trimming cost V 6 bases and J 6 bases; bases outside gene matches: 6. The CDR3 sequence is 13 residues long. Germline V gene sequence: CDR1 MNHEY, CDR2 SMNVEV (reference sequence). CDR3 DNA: TGTGCCAGCAGGGGGACAGGGCAGCGCGAGCAGTACTTC. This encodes CASRGTGQREQYF.

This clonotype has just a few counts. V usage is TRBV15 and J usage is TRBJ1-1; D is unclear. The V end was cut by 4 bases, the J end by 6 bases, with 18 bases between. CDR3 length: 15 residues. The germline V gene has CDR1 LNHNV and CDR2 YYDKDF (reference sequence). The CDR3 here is CATSKPAELVAEAFF. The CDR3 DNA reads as TGTGCCACCAGCAAACCGGCAGAGCTCGTGGCTGAAGCTTTCTTT.

The CDR3 reads CASSVTSGAGEQYF. In DNA form, the CDR3 reads TGTGCCAGCAGCGTAACTAGCGGGGCGGGGGAGCAGTACTTC. This chain links TRBV9 with TRBJ2-7; TRBD2 matches at 10 bases. Germline V gives CDR1 SGDLS, CDR2 YYNGEE. This CDR3 is built from 14 residues. V trimming: 1 base; J trimming: 7 bases; junction bases outside the gene matches: 5.

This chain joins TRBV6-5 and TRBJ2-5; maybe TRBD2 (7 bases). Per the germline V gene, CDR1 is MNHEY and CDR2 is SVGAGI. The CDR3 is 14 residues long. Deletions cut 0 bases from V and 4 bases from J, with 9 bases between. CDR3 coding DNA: TGTGCCAGCAGTTACTCGGGGGGGCGAGAGACCCAGTACTTC. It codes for CASSYSGGRETQYF.

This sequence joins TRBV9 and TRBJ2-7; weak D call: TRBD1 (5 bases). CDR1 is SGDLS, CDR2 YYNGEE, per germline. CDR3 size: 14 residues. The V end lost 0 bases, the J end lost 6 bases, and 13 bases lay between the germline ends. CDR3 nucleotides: TGTGCCAGCAGCGTAGTGTCAAGGGGCAGCGAGCAGTACTTC. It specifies CASSVVSRGSEQYF.

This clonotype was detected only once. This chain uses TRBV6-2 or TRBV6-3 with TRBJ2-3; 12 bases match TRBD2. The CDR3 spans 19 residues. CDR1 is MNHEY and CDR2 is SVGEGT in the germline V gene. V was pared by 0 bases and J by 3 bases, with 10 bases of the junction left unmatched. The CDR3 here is CASSYSKLAGGPETDTQYF. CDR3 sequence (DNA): TGTGCCAGCAGTTACTCGAAGCTAGCGGGGGGGCCAGAGACAGATACGCAGTATTTT.

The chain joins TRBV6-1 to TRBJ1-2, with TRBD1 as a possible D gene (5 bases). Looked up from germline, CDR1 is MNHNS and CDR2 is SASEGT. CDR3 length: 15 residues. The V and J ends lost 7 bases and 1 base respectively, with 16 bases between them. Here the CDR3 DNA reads TGTGCCAGCACGTTAGGGGATGATATTAACTATGGCTACACCTTC. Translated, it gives CASTLGDDINYGYTF.

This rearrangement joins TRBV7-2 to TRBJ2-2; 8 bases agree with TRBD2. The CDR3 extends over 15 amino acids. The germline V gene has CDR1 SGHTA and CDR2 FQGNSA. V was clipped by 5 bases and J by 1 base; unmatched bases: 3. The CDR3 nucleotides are TGTGCCAGCAGCGTTAGCGGGATGAACACCGGGGAGCTGTTTTTT. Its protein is CASSVSGMNTGELFF. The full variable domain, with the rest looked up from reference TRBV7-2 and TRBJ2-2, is GAGVSQSPSNKVTEKGKDVELRCDPISGHTALYWYRQSLGQGLEFLIYFQGNSAPDKSGLPSDRFSAERTGGSVSTLTIQRTQQEDSAVYLCASSVSGMNTGELFFGEGSRLTVL.

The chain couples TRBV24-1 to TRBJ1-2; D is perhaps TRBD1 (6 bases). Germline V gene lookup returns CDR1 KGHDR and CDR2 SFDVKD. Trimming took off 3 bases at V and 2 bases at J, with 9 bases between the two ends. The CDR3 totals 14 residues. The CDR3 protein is CATSDRTGNYGYTF. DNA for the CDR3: TGTGCCACCAGTGATCGAACAGGGAACTATGGCTACACCTTC.

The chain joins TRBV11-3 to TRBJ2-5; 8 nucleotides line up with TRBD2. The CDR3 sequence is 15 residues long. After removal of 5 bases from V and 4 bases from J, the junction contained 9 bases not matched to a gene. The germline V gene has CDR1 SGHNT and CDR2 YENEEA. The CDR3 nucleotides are TGTGCCAGCAGCCCGGGGGGGCCGGAAGGAGAGACCCAGTACTTC. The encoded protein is CASSPGGPEGETQYF.

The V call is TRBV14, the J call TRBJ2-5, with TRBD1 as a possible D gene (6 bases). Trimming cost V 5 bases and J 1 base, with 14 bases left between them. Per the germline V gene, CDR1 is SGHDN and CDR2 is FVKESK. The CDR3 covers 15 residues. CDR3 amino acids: CASSTLTGFQETQYF. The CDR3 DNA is TGTGCCAGCAGCACACTGACAGGTTTCCAAGAGACCCAGTACTTC.

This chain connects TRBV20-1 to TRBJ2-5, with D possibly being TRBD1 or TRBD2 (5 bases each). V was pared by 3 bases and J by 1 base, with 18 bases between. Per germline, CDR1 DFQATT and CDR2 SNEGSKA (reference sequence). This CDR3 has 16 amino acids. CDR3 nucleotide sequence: TGCAGTGCTAGTTCGGGTCGGGGCAGATTCCAAGAGACCCAGTACTTC. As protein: CSASSGRGRFQETQYF.

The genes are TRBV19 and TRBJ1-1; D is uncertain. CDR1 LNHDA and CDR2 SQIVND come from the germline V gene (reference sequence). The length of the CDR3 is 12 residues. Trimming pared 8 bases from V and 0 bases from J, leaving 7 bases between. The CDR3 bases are TGTGCCAGTGGGCCAATGAACACTGAAGCTTTCTTT. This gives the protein CASGPMNTEAFF.

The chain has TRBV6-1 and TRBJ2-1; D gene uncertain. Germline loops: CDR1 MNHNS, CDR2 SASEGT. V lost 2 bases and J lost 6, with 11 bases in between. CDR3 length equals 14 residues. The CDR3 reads CASSELPVVNEQFF. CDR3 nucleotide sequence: TGTGCCAGCAGTGAATTACCAGTCGTCAATGAGCAGTTCTTC.

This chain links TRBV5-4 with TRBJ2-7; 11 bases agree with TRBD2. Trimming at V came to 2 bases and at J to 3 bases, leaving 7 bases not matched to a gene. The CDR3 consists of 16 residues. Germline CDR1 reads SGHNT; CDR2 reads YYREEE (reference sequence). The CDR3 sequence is CASSFYSGGADYEQYF. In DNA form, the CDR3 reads TGTGCCAGCAGCTTCTATAGCGGGGGGGCCGACTACGAGCAGTACTTC.

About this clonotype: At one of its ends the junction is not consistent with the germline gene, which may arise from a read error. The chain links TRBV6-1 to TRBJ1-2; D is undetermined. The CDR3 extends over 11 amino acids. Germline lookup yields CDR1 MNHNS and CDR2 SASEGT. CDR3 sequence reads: CASSEALHSFF. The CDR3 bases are TGTGCCAGCAGTGAAGCGCTTCACTCCTTCTTC.

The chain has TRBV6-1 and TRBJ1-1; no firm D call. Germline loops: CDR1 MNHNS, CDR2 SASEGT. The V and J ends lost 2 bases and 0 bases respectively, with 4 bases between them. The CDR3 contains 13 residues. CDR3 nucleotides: TGTGCCAGCAGTGAAACGGTGAACACTGAAGCTTTCTTT. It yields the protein CASSETVNTEAFF.

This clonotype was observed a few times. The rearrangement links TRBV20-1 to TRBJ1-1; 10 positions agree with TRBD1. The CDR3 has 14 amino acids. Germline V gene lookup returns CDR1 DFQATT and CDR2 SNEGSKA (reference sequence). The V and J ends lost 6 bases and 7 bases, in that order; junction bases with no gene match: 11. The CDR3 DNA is TGCAGTGCCGAGCATGGGACAGGGGACATTGAAGCTTTCTTT. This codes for CSAEHGTGDIEAFF.

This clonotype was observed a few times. The DNA for the CDR3 is TGCAGTGCTAGACCCGGGGGCAATCAGCCCCAGCATTTT. Amino acid sequence: CSARPGGNQPQHF. The rearrangement links TRBV20-1 to TRBJ1-5; D is ambiguous. Germline CDR1 DFQATT, CDR2 SNEGSKA (reference sequence). Trimming stripped 2 bases from V and 2 bases from J, with 7 bases between. The CDR3 extends over 13 amino acids.

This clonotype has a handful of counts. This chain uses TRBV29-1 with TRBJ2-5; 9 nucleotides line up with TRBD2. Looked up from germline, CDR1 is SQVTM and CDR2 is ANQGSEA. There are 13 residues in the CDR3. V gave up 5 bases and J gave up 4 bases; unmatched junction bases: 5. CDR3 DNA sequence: TGCAGCGTTCTTAGCGGGGGAGGAGAGACCCAGTACTTC. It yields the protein CSVLSGGGETQYF. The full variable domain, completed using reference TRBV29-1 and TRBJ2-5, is SAVISQKPSRDICQRGTSLTIQCQVDSQVTMMFWYRQQPGQSLTLIATANQGSEATYESGFVIDKFPISRPNLTFSTLTVSNMSPEDSSIYLCSVLSGGGETQYFGPGTRLLVL.